This T cell receptor beta chain stems from a study of T-cell reconstitution after alpha-beta-depleted transplantation in children. This clonotype appeared many times. What it binds is not known. Study observations and caveats: There were some patients whose high TCRbeta diversity at day 60 came from surviving recipient T cells and thymic progenitors. At one year after transplant, newly produced T cells mostly accounted for T-cell counts and diversity. Several hundred rapidly expanded clones from non-depleted graft cells reportedly supplied alpha-beta T cells about two months post-transplant.

Molecular barcoding with unique molecular identifiers was used for the TCRbeta library. One entry per CDR3 protein, called by TCRdb with MiXCR from the PCR reads. Found here are about 440,000 distinct CDR3 sequences, around two fifths of them singletons; the top ten hold roughly a quarter. Deletions cut 4 bases from V and 1 base from J, with 24 bases between. Per the germline V gene, CDR1 is SGHRS and CDR2 is YFSETQ. This CDR3 is built from 18 residues. The TCR was taken from a girl under 10 years old with aplastic anemia, due to receive a stem cell transplant. The specimen comprised PBMCs, sampled before TCRalphabeta/CD19-depleted stem cell transplant. This chain links TRBV5-1 with TRBJ2-7; weak D call: TRBD1 (6 bases). The chain's CDR3 is CASSVTVSGHDLSYEQYF. The CDR3 DNA is TGCGCCAGCAGCGTGACCGTATCGGGACACGATTTATCCTACGAGCAGTACTTC.